Each of the 14 T cell receptor beta chains below was sequenced from the same sample in a study of beta chain features in type 1 diabetes. The investigators reverse transcribed all of the isolated RNA, so they sequenced expressed TCRB transcripts. Assay used: immunoSEQ multiplex PCR; TCRdb lists only in-frame clones, some missing. The sample consists of around 500,000 clones, roughly an eighth of them appearing once. The material sequenced was naive CD4+ T cells from blood. These receptors all come from a woman aged 18 to 35 in good health.

This clone was seen a handful of times. The gene calls are TRBV20-1 and TRBJ2-7; D unresolved. V lost 2 bases and J 2 bases, leaving 4 bases between the germline ends. Germline loops: CDR1 DFQATT, CDR2 SNEGSKA (reference sequence). The CDR3 totals 11 residues. Written as DNA, the CDR3 is TGCAGTGCTAGATCAGCCTACGAGCAGTACGTC. Residues: CSARSAYEQYV.

This clone was counted between two and nine times. J is TRBJ2-3 and V is TRBV7-2, with TRBD2 matching 11 bases. Looked up from germline, CDR1 is SGHTA and CDR2 is FQGNSA. This CDR3 is built from 17 residues. V lost 4 bases and J lost 8; bases outside the gene matches: 14. The CDR3 bases are TGTGCCAGCAGCTCGAGCACTAGCGGGGGAGTGAATGTTACGCAGTATTTT. Protein: CASSSSTSGGVNVTQYF.

The rearrangement joins TRBV29-1 to TRBJ1-2; 8 nucleotides agree with TRBD1. J was trimmed by 2 bases and V by 6 bases; bases with no gene match: 11. Per the germline V gene, CDR1 is SQVTM and CDR2 is ANQGSEA. CDR3 length: 15 amino acids. DNA for the CDR3: TGCAGCGTCCGGGATGGACAGGGTTACAACTATGGCTACACCTTC. Protein product: CSVRDGQGYNYGYTF.

This clone was observed at least ten times. The chain uses TRBV29-1 and TRBJ2-5; possible D gene TRBD2, 6 bases. The CDR3 spans 12 residues. Germline CDR1 SQVTM, CDR2 ANQGSEA. The V gene lost 3 bases and the J gene lost 5 bases, with 10 bases spanning the gap. CDR3 protein: CSVDGGEETQYF. For the CDR3, the DNA is TGCAGCGTTGACGGGGGTGAGGAGACCCAGTACTTC.

The chain carries TRBV7-2 and TRBJ2-5, with 8 bases that match TRBD2. Per the germline V gene, CDR1 is SGHTA and CDR2 is FQGNSA. The V and J ends lost 5 bases and 5 bases, in that order; junction bases with no gene match: 7. The CDR3 totals 14 residues. The CDR3 protein is CASSLGLVRETQYF. CDR3 DNA: TGTGCCAGCAGCCTGGGACTAGTTCGTGAGACCCAGTACTTC.

V is TRBV7-9 and J is TRBJ2-3, with 7 bases fitting TRBD2. Losses at the gene ends were 6 bases for V and 0 bases for J; bases not matched to a gene: 9. The CDR3 extends over 16 amino acids. CDR1 and CDR2 (germline): SEHNR, FQNEAQ (reference sequence). CDR3 sequence (DNA): TGTGCCAGCAGTTCCGCTAGCGGAGTCAGCACAGATACGCAGTATTTT. The encoded protein is CASSSASGVSTDTQYF.

The chain is built from TRBV5-1 and TRBJ2-2; D is unresolved. Germline V CDR1 and CDR2: SGHRS, YFSETQ. Trimming cost V 4 bases and J 2 bases, with 3 bases left between them. This CDR3 comprises 12 residues. Here the CDR3 reads CASSINTGELFF. CDR3 nucleotides: TGCGCCAGCAGCATTAACACCGGGGAGCTGTTTTTT.

This clone was picked up a small number of times. This rearrangement joins TRBV27 to TRBJ2-1; D call uncertain. The germline gives CDR1 MNHEY, CDR2 SMNVEV (reference sequence). V gave up 2 bases and J gave up 3 bases, with 11 bases separating them. The CDR3 runs to 15 residues. The CDR3 DNA follows: TGTGCCAGCAGTTTAATACAAGGGTTCTACAATGAGCAGTTCTTC. Translated: CASSLIQGFYNEQFF.

The chain joins TRBV5-1 to TRBJ1-1; no firm D call. The CDR3 contains 15 residues. Looked up from germline, CDR1 is SGHRS and CDR2 is YFSETQ. V lost 0 bases, J lost 0 bases, and 9 bases lay in between. The CDR3 DNA follows: TGCGCCAGCAGCTTGGGGGCTGGGATGAACACTGAAGCTTTCTTT. Translated: CASSLGAGMNTEAFF.

The CDR3 protein is CASSYSGQTPAGLFF. The CDR3 DNA reads TGTGCCAGCAGTTACTCGGGGCAGACGCCAGCAGGGCTGTTTTTT. This rearrangement joins TRBV6-5 to TRBJ2-2; TRBD1 might be the D (5 bases). The V end was cut by 0 bases, the J end by 13 bases, with 18 bases between. The CDR3 is 15 amino acids. Germline CDR1 and CDR2: MNHEY and SVGAGI.

This sequence joins TRBV7-6 and TRBJ1-4; 7 bases are shared with TRBD1. Trimming took 5 bases from V and 8 from J; bases not matched to a gene: 11. This CDR3 has 15 amino acids. The germline CDR1 and CDR2 sequences are SGHVS and FNYEAQ. The chain's CDR3 is CASSLRDRAREKLFF. The CDR3 DNA reads TGTGCCAGCAGCCTAAGGGACAGAGCACGAGAAAAACTGTTTTTT.

This clone was observed a few times. The chain uses TRBV29-1 and TRBJ2-1; weak D call: TRBD2 (5 bases). V shed 8 bases and J shed 7 bases, with 15 bases lying between them. Looked up from germline, CDR1 is SQVTM and CDR2 is ANQGSEA. This CDR3 has 12 amino acids. This chain's CDR3 is CSISGPLNEQFF. The CDR3 coding sequence is TGCAGCATAAGCGGCCCCTTGAATGAGCAGTTCTTC.

The chain joins TRBV7-2 to TRBJ1-2, with D possibly being TRBD1 (6 bases). CDR3 length: 15 residues. Between the trimmed V and J ends, which lost 1 base and 1 base, there was a span of 10 bases. Germline loops: CDR1 SGHTA, CDR2 FQGNSA. The CDR3 nucleotides read TGTGCCAGCAGCTTAGGGACAGCCGATAACTATGGCTACACCTTC. Translation gives CASSLGTADNYGYTF.

Only a few counts were recorded for this clone. V and J are TRBV2 and TRBJ2-7, with D maybe TRBD2 (5 bases). Trimming removed 4 bases at V and 0 bases at J, with 10 bases between. The CDR3 totals 14 residues. Germline assignment: CDR1 SNHLY and CDR2 FYNNEI. The CDR3 sequence: CASSGRRSSYEQYF. The CDR3 DNA follows: TGTGCCAGCAGTGGGCGGAGGAGCTCCTACGAGCAGTACTTC.